These 20 T cell receptor beta chains share one sample of origin, sequenced in a study of regulatory T cells in long-lasting Graves disease. Arm-PCR of CDR3 regions and iRepertoire HTBI primers were used to build TCR beta libraries. From the multiplex PCR reads, TCRdb called clonotypes with MiXCR, one entry per CDR3 protein. The table records about 620,000 distinct CDR3 sequences, 15% to 20% of them present only once. Time point denoted: newly diagnosed GD, antithyroid drugs for less than 3 months. TCR sequences were obtained from RNA taken from PBMCs. This sample also appeared in a second study, on T cells in Graves' hyperthyroidism and ophthalmopathy.

The material sequenced was peripheral blood mononuclear cells (PBMCs), taken at new diagnosis, from a patient treated with antithyroid drugs. The receptors derive from a woman aged 25 to 39 with Graves disease.

This clonotype was seen more than once but under ten times. The chain combines TRBV6-1 with TRBJ2-3, with D possibly being TRBD2 (6 bases). The CDR3 length is 13 residues. CDR1 is MNHNS and CDR2 is SASEGT in the germline V gene. Between the trimmed V and J ends, which lost 6 bases and 6 bases, there was a span of 13 bases. The CDR3 loop reads CASSPVGRDTQYF. CDR3 bases: TGTGCCAGCAGCCCTGTGGGGAGGGATACGCAGTATTTT.

This clonotype showed up just a few times. The genes are TRBV5-1 and TRBJ2-7, with TRBD2 matching 7 bases. The CDR3 contains 13 residues. CDR1 is SGHRS, CDR2 YFSETQ, per germline. As DNA, the CDR3 is TGCGCGTCCAGGCGGGAGATCCTCTACGAGCAGTACTTC. The encoded protein is CASRREILYEQYF. Combining the CDR3 with reference TRBV5-1 and TRBJ2-7 gives the whole variable domain KAGVTQTPRYLIKTRGQQVTLSCSPISGHRSVSWYQQTPGQGLQFLFEYFSETQRNKGNFPGRFSGRQFSNSRSEMNVSTLELGDSALYLCASRREILYEQYFGPGTRLTVT.

The V gene is TRBV28, the J gene TRBJ2-7, with unresolved D. CDR3 length: 13 amino acids. Germline V gives CDR1 MDHEN, CDR2 SYDVKM. V lost 7 bases and J 6 bases, leaving 16 bases between the germline ends. Written as DNA, the CDR3 is TGTGCCAGCACCCGAAGGCAAGGAGCCGAGCAGTACTTC. Translated: CASTRRQGAEQYF.

This clonotype was seen a handful of times. The chain couples TRBV5-6 to TRBJ2-7; D remains unclear. CDR1 is SGHDT, CDR2 YYEEEE, per germline. Trimming removed 3 bases from V and 6 bases from J, with 10 bases in between. The CDR3 covers 12 residues. CDR3 DNA: TGTGCCAGCAGCTCCCTTCCACGCGAGCAGTACTTC. It yields the protein CASSSLPREQYF.

The rearrangement joins TRBV2 to TRBJ2-6, with D tentatively TRBD1 (5 bases). Germline V CDR1 and CDR2: SNHLY, FYNNEI. Between the trimmed V and J ends, which lost 7 bases and 4 bases, there was a span of 17 bases. The CDR3 covers 16 residues. This CDR3 is CASTQGVRSGANVLTF. The DNA for the CDR3 is TGTGCCAGCACCCAAGGGGTCCGGTCAGGGGCCAACGTCCTGACTTTC.

This clonotype occurred many times. The CDR3 reads CATSVTGSKSDTQYF. The CDR3, as DNA: TGTGCCACCAGTGTAACGGGATCGAAGTCAGATACGCAGTATTTT. The chain uses TRBV24-1 and TRBJ2-3; D may be TRBD2 (5 bases). This CDR3 has 15 residues. Germline assignment: CDR1 KGHDR and CDR2 SFDVKD. The V end lost 5 bases, the J end lost 4 bases, and 15 bases lay between the germline ends.

The V gene is TRBV6-5, the J gene TRBJ2-1, with 12 bases matching TRBD1. Germline assignment: CDR1 MNHEY and CDR2 SVGAGI. Trimming took 2 bases from V and 5 from J; bases not matched to a gene: 16. The CDR3 runs 20 residues. The CDR3 bases are TGTGCCAGCAGTTACGGGGGGACAGGGGGCGCACGTTGGTTTGACAATGAGCAGTTCTTC. Amino acids: CASSYGGTGGARWFDNEQFF.

This clonotype appeared many times. The J gene is TRBJ2-7, the V gene TRBV7-2, with D perhaps matching TRBD1 or TRBD2 (6 bases each). The length of the CDR3 is 15 residues. V was trimmed by 6 bases and J by 4 bases, leaving 19 bases between them. Germline CDR1 and CDR2: SGHTA and FQGNSA. The CDR3 DNA reads as TGTGCCAGCAGGCATACGCGGGACATTCGGTACGAGCAGTACTTC. Encoded protein: CASRHTRDIRYEQYF. Filled out from reference TRBV7-2 and TRBJ2-7, the complete variable domain reads GAGVSQSPSNKVTEKGKDVELRCDPISGHTALYWYRQSLGQGLEFLIYFQGNSAPDKSGLPSDRFSAERTGGSVSTLTIQRTQQEDSAVYLCASRHTRDIRYEQYFGPGTRLTVT.

This clonotype has just a few counts. The genes are TRBV20-1 and TRBJ1-5; 10 bases are a match to TRBD1. This CDR3 region has 12 residues. Trimming removed 6 bases from V and 9 bases from J; junction bases left unmatched: 5. Germline V gene lookup returns CDR1 DFQATT and CDR2 SNEGSKA (reference sequence). The CDR3 is CSADRGQGPQHF. The CDR3 coding sequence is TGCAGTGCCGACAGGGGGCAAGGGCCCCAGCATTTT.

This clonotype was recorded many times. This chain connects TRBV7-2 to TRBJ2-7; 14 bases line up with TRBD2. Germline CDR1 SGHTA, CDR2 FQGNSA. CDR3 length: 16 residues. The ends lost 3 bases at V and 3 bases at J; junction bases unmatched: 4. CDR3 nucleotide sequence: TGTGCCAGCAGCTTGGGACTAGCGGGAGCCAGCTACGAGCAGTACTTC. Its protein is CASSLGLAGASYEQYF.

This clonotype has at least ten counts. Given a much more abundant clone one base away, this may be a read error. The chain links TRBV6-2 or TRBV6-3 to TRBJ1-1, with TRBD1 as a possible D gene (5 bases). CDR3 size: 12 residues. Germline CDR1 reads MNHEY; CDR2 reads SVGEGT. Trimming took off 7 bases at V and 0 bases at J, with 6 bases between the two ends. The CDR3 here is CASKGMNTEAFF. Written as DNA, the CDR3 is TGTGCCAGCAAGGGGATGAACACTGAAGCTTTCTTT.

CDR3 residues: CASNGQGIYEQYF. DNA for the CDR3: TGTGCCAGCAACGGACAGGGGATCTACGAGCAGTACTTC. The chain uses TRBV2 and TRBJ2-7; 9 positions match TRBD1. There are 13 residues in the CDR3. Germline CDR1 and CDR2: SNHLY and FYNNEI. J gave up 3 bases and V 7 bases, and 4 bases lay outside the gene matches.

In its sample, this clonotype was seen many times. This sequence joins TRBV10-3 and TRBJ1-2; D is unclear. Germline V lookup: CDR1 ENHRY, CDR2 SYGVKD. The CDR3 consists of 13 residues. V lost 5 bases and J lost 8, with 15 bases in between. The chain's CDR3 is CAISTGPPWGYTF. The CDR3 nucleotides read TGTGCCATCAGTACCGGCCCTCCGTGGGGCTACACCTTC.

At least ten counts were recorded for this clonotype. The chain carries TRBV28 and TRBJ1-6; 9 bases align to TRBD1. V was clipped by 7 bases and J by 9 bases; unmatched bases: 10. CDR3 length: 15 amino acids. CDR1 is MDHEN and CDR2 is SYDVKM in the germline V gene. The CDR3 DNA reads as TGTGCCAGCACCTTGGGCGGGACAGGGAGTTCACCCCTCCACTTT. The encoded protein is CASTLGGTGSSPLHF.

This clonotype appeared a few times. V usage is TRBV2 and J usage is TRBJ2-3; D possibly matches TRBD1 or TRBD2 (5 bases each). The CDR3 totals 12 residues. V lost 6 bases to trimming and J lost 6 bases, with 10 bases between them. Germline loops: CDR1 SNHLY, CDR2 FYNNEI. Here the CDR3 reads CASRGTPDTQYF. In nucleotides, the CDR3 is TGTGCCAGCAGGGGGACCCCGGATACGCAGTATTTT.

The chain joins TRBV7-2 to TRBJ2-5, with 7 nucleotides matching TRBD1. CDR1 is SGHTA, CDR2 FQGNSA, per germline. The trim removed 3 bases at V and 4 bases at J, leaving 5 bases unmatched. CDR3 length: 14 residues. CDR3 region: CASSFNSGGETQYF. Here the CDR3 DNA reads TGTGCCAGCAGCTTTAATTCAGGGGGAGAGACCCAGTACTTC.

As for this clonotype: Only one base separates this from a far larger clonotype, so it likely reflects a read error. The chain uses TRBV7-2 and TRBJ2-4; 15 bases match TRBD2. With 1 base clipped from V and 13 bases from J, the junction kept 14 bases outside the gene matches. Germline values: CDR1 SGHTA, CDR2 FQGNSA. The CDR3 contains 18 residues. CDR3 coding DNA: TGTGCCAGCAGCTTAGAAGGGACTAGCGGGAGGTTTTACAATGAGCAGTACTTC. It is translated as CASSLEGTSGRFYNEQYF.

This clonotype appeared many times. The chain links TRBV6-2 or TRBV6-3 to TRBJ2-5, with 7 bases matching TRBD1. V lost 5 bases to trimming and J lost 2 bases; unmatched junction nucleotides: 8. The CDR3 loop spans 15 amino acids. Germline CDR1 and CDR2: MNHEY and SVGEGT. The CDR3: CASSEQGVGQETQYF. The CDR3 DNA follows: TGTGCCAGCAGTGAGCAGGGGGTCGGACAAGAGACCCAGTACTTC.

This clonotype came up a few times. The V and J genes are TRBV11-2 and TRBJ2-1, with 8 bases matching TRBD2. The germline CDR1 and CDR2 sequences are SGHAT and FQNNGV. V was clipped by 5 bases and J by 0 bases; unmatched bases: 6. CDR3 length equals 16 residues. The CDR3 nucleotides read TGTGCCAGCAGCCGCTTAGCGGGATTCTCCTACAATGAGCAGTTCTTC. Protein sequence: CASSRLAGFSYNEQFF.

This clonotype was detected ten times or more. V gene TRBV25-1 combines with J gene TRBJ1-4; possible D gene TRBD1, 6 bases. Germline values: CDR1 MGHDK, CDR2 SYGVNS. V gave up 2 bases and J gave up 5 bases, with 18 bases separating them. This CDR3 region has 17 residues. Written as DNA, the CDR3 is TGTGCCAGCAGTGAAGGGGCCCGGGGGACACCAAATGAAAAACTGTTTTTT. This translates into CASSEGARGTPNEKLFF.